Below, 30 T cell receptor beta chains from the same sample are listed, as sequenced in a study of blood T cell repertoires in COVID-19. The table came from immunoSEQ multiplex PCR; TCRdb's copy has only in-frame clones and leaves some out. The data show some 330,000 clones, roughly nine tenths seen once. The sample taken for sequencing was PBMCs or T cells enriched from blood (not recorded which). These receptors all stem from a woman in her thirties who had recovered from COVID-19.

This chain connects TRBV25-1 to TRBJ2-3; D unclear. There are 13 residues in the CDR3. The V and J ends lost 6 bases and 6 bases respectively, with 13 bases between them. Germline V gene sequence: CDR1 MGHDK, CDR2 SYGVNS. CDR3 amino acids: CASSYSSPDTQYF. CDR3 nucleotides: TGTGCCAGCAGCTACAGTTCCCCGGATACGCAGTATTTT.

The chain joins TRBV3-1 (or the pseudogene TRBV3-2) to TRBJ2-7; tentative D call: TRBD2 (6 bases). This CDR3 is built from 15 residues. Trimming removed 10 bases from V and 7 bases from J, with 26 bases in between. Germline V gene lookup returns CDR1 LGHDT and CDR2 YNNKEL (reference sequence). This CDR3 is CANLPLRVVGREQYF. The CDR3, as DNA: TGTGCCAACCTACCCCTGCGGGTGGTAGGGAGGGAGCAGTACTTC.

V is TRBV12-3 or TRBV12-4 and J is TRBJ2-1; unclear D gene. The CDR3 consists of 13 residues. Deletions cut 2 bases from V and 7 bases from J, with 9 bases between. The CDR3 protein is CASSLSTENEQFF. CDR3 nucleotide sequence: TGTGCCAGCAGTTTATCCACGGAGAATGAGCAGTTCTTC.

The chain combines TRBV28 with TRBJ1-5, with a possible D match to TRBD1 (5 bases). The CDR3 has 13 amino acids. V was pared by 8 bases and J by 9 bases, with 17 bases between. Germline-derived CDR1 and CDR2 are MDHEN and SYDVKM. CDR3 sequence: CASRGGGDRPQHF. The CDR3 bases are TGTGCCAGCCGGGGCGGGGGTGACAGGCCCCAGCATTTT.

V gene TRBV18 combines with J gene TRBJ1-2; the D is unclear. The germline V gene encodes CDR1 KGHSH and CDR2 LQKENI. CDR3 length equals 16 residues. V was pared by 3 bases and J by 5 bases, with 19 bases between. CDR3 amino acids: CASSPAMDLETYGYTF. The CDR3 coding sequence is TGTGCCAGCTCACCGGCTATGGACTTGGAGACGTATGGCTACACCTTC.

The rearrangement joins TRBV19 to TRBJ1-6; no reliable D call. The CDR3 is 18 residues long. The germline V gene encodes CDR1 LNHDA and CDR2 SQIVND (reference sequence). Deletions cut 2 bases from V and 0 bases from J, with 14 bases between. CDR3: CASSIRGNDHSYNSPLHF. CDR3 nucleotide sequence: TGTGCCAGTAGTATACGAGGAAATGACCACTCCTATAATTCACCCCTCCACTTT. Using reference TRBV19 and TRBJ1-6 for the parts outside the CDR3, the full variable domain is DGGITQSPKYLFRKEGQNVTLSCEQNLNHDAMYWYRQDPGQGLRLIYYSQIVNDFQKGDIAEGYSVSREKKESFPLTVTSAQKNPTAFYLCASSIRGNDHSYNSPLHFGNGTRLTVT.

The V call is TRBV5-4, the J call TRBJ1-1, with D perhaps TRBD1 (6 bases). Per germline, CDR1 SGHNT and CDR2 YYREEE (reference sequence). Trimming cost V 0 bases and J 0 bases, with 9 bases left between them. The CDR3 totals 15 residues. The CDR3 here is CASSLARGLNTEAFF. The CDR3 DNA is TGTGCCAGCAGCTTGGCCAGGGGACTGAACACTGAAGCTTTCTTT.

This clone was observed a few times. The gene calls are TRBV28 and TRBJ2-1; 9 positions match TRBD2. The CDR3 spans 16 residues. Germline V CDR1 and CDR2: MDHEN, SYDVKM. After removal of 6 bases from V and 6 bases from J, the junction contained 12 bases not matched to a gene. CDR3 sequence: CASRPSGTSWGNEQFF. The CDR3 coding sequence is TGTGCCAGCAGACCCTCGGGGACTAGCTGGGGCAATGAGCAGTTCTTC.

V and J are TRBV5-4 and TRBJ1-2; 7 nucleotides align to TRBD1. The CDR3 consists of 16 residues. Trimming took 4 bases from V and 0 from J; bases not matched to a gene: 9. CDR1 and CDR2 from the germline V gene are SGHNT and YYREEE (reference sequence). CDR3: CASSLLDRPANYGYTF. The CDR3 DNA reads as TGTGCCAGCAGCCTCTTGGACAGGCCAGCTAACTATGGCTACACCTTC.

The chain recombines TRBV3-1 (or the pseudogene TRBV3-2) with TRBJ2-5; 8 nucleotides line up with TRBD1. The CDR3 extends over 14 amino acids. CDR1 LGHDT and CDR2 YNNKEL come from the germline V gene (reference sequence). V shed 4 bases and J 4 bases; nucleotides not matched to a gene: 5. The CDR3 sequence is CASSRLRGLETQYF. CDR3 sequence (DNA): TGTGCCAGCAGCCGGCTCAGGGGGCTAGAGACCCAGTACTTC.

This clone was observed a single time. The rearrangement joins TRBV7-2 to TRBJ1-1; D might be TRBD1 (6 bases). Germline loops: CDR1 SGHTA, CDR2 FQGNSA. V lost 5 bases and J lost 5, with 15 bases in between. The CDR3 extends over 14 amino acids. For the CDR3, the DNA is TGTGCCAGCAGCGCTCAGGGGAGAGGGACTGAAGCTTTCTTT. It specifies CASSAQGRGTEAFF.

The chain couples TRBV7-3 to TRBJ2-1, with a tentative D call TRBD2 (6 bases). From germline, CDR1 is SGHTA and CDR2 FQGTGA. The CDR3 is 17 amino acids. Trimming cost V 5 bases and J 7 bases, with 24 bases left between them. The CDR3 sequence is CASSMGPSELGGNEQFF. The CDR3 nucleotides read TGTGCCAGCAGCATGGGACCATCAGAACTAGGAGGGAATGAGCAGTTCTTC.

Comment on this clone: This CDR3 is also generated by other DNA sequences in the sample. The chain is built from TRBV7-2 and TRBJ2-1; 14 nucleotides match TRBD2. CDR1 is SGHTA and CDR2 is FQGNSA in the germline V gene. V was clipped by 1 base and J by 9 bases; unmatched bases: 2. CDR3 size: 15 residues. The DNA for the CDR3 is TGTGCCAGCAGCTTAGGACTAGCGGGAGGGGGTGAGCAGTTCTTC. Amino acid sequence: CASSLGLAGGGEQFF.

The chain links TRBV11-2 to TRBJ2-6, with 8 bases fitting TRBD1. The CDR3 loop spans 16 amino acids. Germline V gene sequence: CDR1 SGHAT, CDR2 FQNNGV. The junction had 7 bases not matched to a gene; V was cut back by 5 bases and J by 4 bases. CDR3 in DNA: TGTGCCAGCAGCACGGACAGGGTCGCCGGGGCCAACGTCCTGACTTTC. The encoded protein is CASSTDRVAGANVLTF.

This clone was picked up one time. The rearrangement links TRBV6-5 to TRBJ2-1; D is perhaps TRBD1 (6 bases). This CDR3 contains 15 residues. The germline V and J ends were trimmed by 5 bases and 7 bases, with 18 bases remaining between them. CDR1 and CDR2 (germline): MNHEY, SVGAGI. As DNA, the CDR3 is TGTGCCAGCAGTCGCCCGGACAGACTTTGGAATGAGCAGTTCTTC. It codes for CASSRPDRLWNEQFF.

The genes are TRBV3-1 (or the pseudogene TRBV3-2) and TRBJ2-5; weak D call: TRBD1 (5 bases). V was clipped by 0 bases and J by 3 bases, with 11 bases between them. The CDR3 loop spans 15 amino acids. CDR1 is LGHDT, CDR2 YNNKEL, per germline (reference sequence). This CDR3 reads CASSQEGLGEETQYF. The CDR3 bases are TGTGCCAGCAGCCAAGAGGGGCTTGGGGAAGAGACCCAGTACTTC.

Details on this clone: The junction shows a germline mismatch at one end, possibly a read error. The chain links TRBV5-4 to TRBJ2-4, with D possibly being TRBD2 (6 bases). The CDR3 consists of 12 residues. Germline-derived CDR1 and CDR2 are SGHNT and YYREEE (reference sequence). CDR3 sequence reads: CASSFGGLAAGF. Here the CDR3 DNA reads TGTGCCAGCAGCTTTGGAGGGCTCGCCGCGGGGTTC.

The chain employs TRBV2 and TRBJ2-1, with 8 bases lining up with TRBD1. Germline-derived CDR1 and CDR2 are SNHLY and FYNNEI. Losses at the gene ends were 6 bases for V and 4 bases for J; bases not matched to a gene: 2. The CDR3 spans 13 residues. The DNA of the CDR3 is TGTGCCAGCAGGACAGGGGCGTACAATGAGCAGTTCTTC. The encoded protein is CASRTGAYNEQFF.

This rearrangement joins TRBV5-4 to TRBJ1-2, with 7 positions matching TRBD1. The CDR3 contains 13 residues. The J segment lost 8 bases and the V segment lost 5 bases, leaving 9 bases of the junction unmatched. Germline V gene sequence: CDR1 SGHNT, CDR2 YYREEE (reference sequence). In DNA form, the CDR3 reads TGTGCCAGCAGAGAGACCACAGGGGTAGGCTACACCTTC. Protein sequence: CASRETTGVGYTF.

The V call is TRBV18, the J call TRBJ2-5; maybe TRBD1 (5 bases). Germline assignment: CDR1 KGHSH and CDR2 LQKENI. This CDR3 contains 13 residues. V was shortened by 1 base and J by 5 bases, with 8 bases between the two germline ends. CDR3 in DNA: TGTGCCAGCTCACCACAGGGGATGGAGACCCAGTACTTC. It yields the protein CASSPQGMETQYF.

CDR3: CARGVQVPQETQYF. In nucleotides, the CDR3 is TGTGCCAGGGGAGTTCAGGTTCCCCAAGAGACCCAGTACTTC. The V call is TRBV2, the J call TRBJ2-5, with D possibly TRBD2 on 5 matching bases. Trimming removed 9 bases at V and 1 base at J, with 15 bases between. This CDR3 has 14 amino acids. In germline, CDR1 is SNHLY, CDR2 FYNNEI. Full variable domain (missing parts from reference TRBV2 and TRBJ2-5): EPEVTQTPSHQVTQMGQEVILRCVPISNHLYFYWYRQILGQKVEFLVSFYNNEISEKSEIFDDQFSVERPDGSNFTLKIRSTKLEDSAMYFCARGVQVPQETQYFGPGTRLLVL.

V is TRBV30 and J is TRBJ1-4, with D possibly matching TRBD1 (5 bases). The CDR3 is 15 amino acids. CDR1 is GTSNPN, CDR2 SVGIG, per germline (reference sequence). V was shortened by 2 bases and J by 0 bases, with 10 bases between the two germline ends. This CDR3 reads CAWSPGISTNEKLFF. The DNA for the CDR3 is TGTGCCTGGAGTCCAGGGATATCAACTAATGAAAAACTGTTTTTT.

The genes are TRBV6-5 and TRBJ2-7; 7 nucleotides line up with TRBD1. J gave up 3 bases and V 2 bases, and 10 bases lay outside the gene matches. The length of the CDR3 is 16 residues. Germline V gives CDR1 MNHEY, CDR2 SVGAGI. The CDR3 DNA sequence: TGTGCCAGCAGTTACCTCGACAGGGTACAGGACTACGAGCAGTACTTC. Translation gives CASSYLDRVQDYEQYF.

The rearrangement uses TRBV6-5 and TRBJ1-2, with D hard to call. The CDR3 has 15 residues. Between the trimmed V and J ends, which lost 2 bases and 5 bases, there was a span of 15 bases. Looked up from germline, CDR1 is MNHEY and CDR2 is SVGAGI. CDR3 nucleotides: TGTGCCAGCAGTTACGGTTTGCAGGCGCCTTATGGCTACACCTTC. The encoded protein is CASSYGLQAPYGYTF.

CDR3 in DNA: TGTGCCAGCAGCTTGGGGCTAGACCGCTACGAGCAGTACTTC. It specifies CASSLGLDRYEQYF. The chain combines TRBV5-6 with TRBJ2-7; D is uncertain. Germline V CDR1 and CDR2: SGHDT, YYEEEE. V was pared by 0 bases and J by 3 bases, with 10 bases between. The CDR3 loop spans 14 amino acids.

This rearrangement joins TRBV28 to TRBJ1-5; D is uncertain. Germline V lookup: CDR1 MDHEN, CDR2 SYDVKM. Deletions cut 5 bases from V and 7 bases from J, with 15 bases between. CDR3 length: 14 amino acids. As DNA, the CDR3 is TGTGCCAGCAGTCCTCAGGCTCCTGGGCAGCCCCAGCATTTT. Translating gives CASSPQAPGQPQHF.

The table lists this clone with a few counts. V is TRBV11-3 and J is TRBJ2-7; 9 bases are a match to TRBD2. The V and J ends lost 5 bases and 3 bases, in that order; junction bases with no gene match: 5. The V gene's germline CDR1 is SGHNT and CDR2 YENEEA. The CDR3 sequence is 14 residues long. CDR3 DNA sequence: TGTGCCAGCAGCGTCTCTAGCGGGGTCTACGAGCAGTACTTC. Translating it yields CASSVSSGVYEQYF.

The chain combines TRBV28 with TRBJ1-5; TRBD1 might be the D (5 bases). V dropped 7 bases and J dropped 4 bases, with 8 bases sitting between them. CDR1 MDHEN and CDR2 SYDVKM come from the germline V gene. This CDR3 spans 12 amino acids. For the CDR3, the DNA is TGTGCCAGCAAAAGGGGAAATCAGCCCCAGCATTTT. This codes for CASKRGNQPQHF.

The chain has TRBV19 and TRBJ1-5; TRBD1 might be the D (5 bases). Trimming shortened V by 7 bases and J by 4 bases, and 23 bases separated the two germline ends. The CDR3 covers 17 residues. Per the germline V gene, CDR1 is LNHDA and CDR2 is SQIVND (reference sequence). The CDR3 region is CASKVQGGITWNQPQHF. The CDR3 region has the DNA TGTGCCAGTAAGGTCCAGGGAGGGATTACGTGGAATCAGCCCCAGCATTTT.

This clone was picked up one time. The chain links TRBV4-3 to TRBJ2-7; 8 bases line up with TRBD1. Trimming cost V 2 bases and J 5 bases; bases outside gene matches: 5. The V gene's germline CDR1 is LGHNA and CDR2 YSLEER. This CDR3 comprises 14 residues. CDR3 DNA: TGCGCCAGCAGCCAACGACAGGGGTGGGACGAGCAGTACTTC. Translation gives CASSQRQGWDEQYF.